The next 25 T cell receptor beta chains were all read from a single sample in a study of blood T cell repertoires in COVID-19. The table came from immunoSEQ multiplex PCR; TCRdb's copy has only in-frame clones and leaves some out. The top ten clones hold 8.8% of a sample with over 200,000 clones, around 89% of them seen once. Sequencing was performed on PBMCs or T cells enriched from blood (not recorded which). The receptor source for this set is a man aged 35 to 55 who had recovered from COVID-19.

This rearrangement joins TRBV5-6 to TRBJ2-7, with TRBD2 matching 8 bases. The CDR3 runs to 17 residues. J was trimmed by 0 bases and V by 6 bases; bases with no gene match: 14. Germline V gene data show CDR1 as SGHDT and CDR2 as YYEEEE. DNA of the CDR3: TGTGCCAGCATCAAATTAGGACTAGCCCAGAGCTCCTACGAGCAGTACTTC. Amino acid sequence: CASIKLGLAQSSYEQYF.

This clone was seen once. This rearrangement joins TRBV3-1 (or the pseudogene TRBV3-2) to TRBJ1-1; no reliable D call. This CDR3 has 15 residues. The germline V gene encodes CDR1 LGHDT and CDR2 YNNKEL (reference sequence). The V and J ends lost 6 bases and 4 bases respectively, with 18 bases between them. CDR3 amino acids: CASSPSGQRSTEAFF. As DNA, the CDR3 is TGTGCCAGCAGTCCTTCGGGTCAGCGGAGCACTGAAGCTTTCTTT.

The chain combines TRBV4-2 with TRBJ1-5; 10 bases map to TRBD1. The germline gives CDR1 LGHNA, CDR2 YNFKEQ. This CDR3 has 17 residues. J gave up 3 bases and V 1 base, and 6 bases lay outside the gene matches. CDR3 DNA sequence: TGTGCCAGCAGCCAAGCCTGGACAGGGGGAGCCAATCAGCCCCAGCATTTT. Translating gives CASSQAWTGGANQPQHF.

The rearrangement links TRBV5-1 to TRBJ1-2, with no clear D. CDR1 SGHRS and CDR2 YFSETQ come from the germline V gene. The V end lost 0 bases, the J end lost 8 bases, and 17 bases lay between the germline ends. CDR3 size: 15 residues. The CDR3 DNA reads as TGCGCCAGCAGCTTGGAATCCGTGACCCCAGGAGGCTACACCTTC. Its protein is CASSLESVTPGGYTF.

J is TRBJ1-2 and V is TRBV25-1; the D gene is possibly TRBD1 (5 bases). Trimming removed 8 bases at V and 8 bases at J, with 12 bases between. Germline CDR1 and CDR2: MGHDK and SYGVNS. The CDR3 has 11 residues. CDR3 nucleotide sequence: TGTGCCAGCGGGGGAGGAGGAGGCTACACCTTC. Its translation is CASGGGGGYTF.

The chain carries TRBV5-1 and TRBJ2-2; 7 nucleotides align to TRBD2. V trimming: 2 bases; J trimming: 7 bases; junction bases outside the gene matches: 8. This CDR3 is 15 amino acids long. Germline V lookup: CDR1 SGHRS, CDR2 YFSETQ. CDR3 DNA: TGCGCCAGCAGCTTCACGTATATAGCGGGCGGGGAGCTGTTTTTT. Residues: CASSFTYIAGGELFF.

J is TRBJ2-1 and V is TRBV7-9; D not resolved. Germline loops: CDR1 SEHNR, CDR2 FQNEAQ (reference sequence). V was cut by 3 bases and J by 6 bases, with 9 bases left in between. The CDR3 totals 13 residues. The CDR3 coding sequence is TGTGCCAGCAGCTTCCCCGTTGTCAATGAGCAGTTCTTC. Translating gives CASSFPVVNEQFF.

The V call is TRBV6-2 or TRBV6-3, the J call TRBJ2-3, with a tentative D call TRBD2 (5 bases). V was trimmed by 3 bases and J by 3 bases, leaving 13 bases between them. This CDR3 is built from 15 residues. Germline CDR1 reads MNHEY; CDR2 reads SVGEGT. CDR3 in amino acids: CASSYGRGLTDTQYF. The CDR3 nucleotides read TGTGCCAGCAGTTATGGCCGGGGATTAACAGATACGCAGTATTTT.

The DNA of the CDR3 is TGTGCCAGCAGCGTAGGGCACAGGGATTCTGGTGAAGCTTTCTTT. The encoded protein is CASSVGHRDSGEAFF. The chain carries TRBV9 and TRBJ1-1; TRBD1 might be the D (6 bases). Germline-derived CDR1 and CDR2 are SGDLS and YYNGEE. The ends were cut back, 0 bases at V and 7 bases at J, with 16 bases in the middle. The CDR3 spans 15 residues.

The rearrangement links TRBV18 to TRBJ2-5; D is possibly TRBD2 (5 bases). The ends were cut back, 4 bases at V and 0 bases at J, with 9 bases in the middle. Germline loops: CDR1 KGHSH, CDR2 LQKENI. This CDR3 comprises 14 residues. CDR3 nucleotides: TGTGCCAGCTCACTAGCGCTCTACCAAGAGACCCAGTACTTC. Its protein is CASSLALYQETQYF.

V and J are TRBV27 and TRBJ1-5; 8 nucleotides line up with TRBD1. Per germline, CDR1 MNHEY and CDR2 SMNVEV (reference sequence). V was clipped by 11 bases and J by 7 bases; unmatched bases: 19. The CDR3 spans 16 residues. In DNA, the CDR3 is TGTGCCGAGAGCAGCCAGACAGGGGAGGAAGACCAGCCCCAGCATTTT. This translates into CAESSQTGEEDQPQHF.

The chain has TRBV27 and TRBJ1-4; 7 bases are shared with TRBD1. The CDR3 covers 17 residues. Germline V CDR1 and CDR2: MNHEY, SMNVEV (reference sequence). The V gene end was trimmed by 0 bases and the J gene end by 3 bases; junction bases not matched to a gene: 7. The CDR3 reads CASSLSGRGWSNEKLFF. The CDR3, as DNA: TGTGCCAGCAGTTTATCAGGCAGGGGGTGGTCTAATGAAAAACTGTTTTTT.

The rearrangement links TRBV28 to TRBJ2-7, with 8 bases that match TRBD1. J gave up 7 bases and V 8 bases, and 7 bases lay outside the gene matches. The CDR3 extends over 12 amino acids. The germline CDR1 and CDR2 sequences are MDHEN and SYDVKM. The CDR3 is CASEQGVGEQYF. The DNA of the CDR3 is TGTGCCAGCGAACAGGGGGTGGGGGAGCAGTACTTC.

CDR3 region: CASSPGTGQIYEQYF. In nucleotides, the CDR3 is TGTGCCAGTAGTCCTGGGACAGGTCAGATCTACGAGCAGTACTTC. This sequence joins TRBV19 and TRBJ2-7; 8 positions agree with TRBD1. The V gene's germline CDR1 is LNHDA and CDR2 SQIVND (reference sequence). With 5 bases clipped from V and 3 bases from J, the junction kept 9 bases outside the gene matches. This CDR3 is built from 15 residues.

The DNA for the CDR3 is TGTGCCAGCAGCTTAGATGCAGGGGGCTATGGAAACACCATATATTTT. It specifies CASSLDAGGYGNTIYF. V and J are TRBV7-2 and TRBJ1-3; 8 bases align to TRBD1. Trimming removed 1 base from V and 3 bases from J; junction bases left unmatched: 5. The CDR3 is made up of 16 amino acids. CDR1 and CDR2 from the germline V gene are SGHTA and FQGNSA.

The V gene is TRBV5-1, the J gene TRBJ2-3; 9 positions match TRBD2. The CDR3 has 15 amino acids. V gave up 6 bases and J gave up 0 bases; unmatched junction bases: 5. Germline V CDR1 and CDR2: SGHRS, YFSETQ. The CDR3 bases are TGCGCCAGCATCCGAACTAGCGGGAGCACAGATACGCAGTATTTT. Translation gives CASIRTSGSTDTQYF.

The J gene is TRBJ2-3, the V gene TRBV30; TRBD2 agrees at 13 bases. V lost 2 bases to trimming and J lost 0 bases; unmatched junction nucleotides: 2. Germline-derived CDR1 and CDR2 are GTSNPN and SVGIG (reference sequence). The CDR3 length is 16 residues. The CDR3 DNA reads TGTGCCTGGAGTCAGGGACTAGCGGGGAGCACAGATACGCAGTATTTT. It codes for CAWSQGLAGSTDTQYF.

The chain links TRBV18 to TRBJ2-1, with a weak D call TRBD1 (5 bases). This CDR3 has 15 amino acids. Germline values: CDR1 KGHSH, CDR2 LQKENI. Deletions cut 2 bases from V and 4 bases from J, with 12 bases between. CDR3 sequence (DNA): TGTGCCAGCTCACCAGACAGAATACTTTACAATGAGCAGTTCTTC. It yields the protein CASSPDRILYNEQFF.

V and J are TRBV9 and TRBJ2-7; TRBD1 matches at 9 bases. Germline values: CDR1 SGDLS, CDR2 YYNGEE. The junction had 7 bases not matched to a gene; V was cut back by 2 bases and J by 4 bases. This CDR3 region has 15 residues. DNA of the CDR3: TGTGCCAGCAGCGTCGGTTGGGACAGGGTTTACGAGCAGTACTTC. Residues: CASSVGWDRVYEQYF.

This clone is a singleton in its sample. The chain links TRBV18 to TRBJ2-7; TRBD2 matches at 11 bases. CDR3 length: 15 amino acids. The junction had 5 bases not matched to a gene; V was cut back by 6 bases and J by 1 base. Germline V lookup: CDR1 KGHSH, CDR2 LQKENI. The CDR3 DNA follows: TGTGCCAGCTCCCCATCTAGCGGGGGGTCCTACGAGCAGTACTTC. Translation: CASSPSSGGSYEQYF.

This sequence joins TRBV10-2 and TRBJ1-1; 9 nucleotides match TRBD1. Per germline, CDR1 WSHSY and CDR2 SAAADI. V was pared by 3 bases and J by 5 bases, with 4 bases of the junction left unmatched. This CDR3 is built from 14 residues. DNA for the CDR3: TGCGCCAGCAGTGATTGGACAGGGGAGACTGAAGCTTTCTTT. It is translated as CASSDWTGETEAFF.

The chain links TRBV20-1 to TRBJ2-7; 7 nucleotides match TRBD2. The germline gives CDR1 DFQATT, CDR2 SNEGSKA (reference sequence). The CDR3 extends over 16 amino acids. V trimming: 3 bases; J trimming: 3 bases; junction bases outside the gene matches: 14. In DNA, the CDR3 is TGCAGTGCTAGTACAGGACTAGAGGTAGAGGGCTACGAGCAGTACTTC. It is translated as CSASTGLEVEGYEQYF.

CDR3 amino acids: CASGLGQGAKTEAFF. CDR3 in DNA: TGTGCTAGTGGTTTGGGACAGGGGGCAAAAACTGAAGCTTTCTTT. The chain recombines TRBV12-5 with TRBJ1-1, with TRBD1 matching 10 bases. With 1 base clipped from V and 5 bases from J, the junction kept 4 bases outside the gene matches. The CDR3 spans 15 residues. Germline CDR1 is LGHNT and CDR2 is FRNRAP.

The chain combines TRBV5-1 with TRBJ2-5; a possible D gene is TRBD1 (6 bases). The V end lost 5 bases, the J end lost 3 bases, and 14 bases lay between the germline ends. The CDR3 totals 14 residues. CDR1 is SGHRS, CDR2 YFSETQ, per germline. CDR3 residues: CASRNLNREETQYF. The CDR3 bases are TGCGCCAGCAGAAACCTCAACAGGGAAGAGACCCAGTACTTC.

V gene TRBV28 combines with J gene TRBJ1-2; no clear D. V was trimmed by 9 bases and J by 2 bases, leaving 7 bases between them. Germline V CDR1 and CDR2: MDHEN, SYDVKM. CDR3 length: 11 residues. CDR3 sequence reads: CASAGNYGYTF. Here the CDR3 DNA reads TGTGCCAGTGCGGGGAACTATGGCTACACCTTC.